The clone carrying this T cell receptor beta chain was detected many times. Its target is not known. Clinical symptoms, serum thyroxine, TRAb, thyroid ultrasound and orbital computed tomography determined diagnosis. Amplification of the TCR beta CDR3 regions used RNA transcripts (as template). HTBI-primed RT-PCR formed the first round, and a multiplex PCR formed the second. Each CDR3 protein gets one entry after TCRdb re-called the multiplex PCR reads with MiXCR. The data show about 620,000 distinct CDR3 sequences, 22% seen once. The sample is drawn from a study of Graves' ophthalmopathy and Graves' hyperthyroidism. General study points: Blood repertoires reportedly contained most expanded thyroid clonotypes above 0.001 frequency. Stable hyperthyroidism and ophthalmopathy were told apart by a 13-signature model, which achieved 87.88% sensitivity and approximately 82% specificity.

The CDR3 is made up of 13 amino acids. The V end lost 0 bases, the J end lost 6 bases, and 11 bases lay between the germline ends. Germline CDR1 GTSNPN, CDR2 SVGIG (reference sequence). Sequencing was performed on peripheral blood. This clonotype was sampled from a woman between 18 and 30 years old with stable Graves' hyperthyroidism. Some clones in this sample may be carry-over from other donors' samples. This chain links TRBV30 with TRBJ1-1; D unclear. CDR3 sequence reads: CAWSVQIVAEAFF. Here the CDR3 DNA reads TGTGCCTGGAGTGTACAGATAGTGGCTGAAGCTTTCTTT.